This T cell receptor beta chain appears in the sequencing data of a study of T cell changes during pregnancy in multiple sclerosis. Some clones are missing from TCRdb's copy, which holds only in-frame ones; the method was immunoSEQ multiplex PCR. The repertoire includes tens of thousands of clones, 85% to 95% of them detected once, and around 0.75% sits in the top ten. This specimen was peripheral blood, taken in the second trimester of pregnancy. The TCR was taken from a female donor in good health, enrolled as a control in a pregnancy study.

The CDR3 bases are TGTGCCAGCAGAAACCGGGGGGACACAGATACGCAGTATTTT. It codes for CASRNRGDTDTQYF. This rearrangement joins TRBV11-3 to TRBJ2-3; 7 nucleotides line up with TRBD2. CDR3 length: 14 residues. Trimming took 6 bases from V and 2 from J; bases not matched to a gene: 5. CDR1 SGHNT and CDR2 YENEEA come from the germline V gene.